One sample yielded the 28 T cell receptor beta chains listed below, sequenced in a study of T-cell memory formation after mild COVID-19. TCRdb used MiXCR to reprocess the 5' RACE reads, holding one entry per CDR3 protein. Of some 340,000 distinct CDR3 sequences in the sample, about an eighth were seen once. The sequenced material came from PBMCs or a T cell subset sorted from them (not recorded which). These receptors came from a man between 18 and 29 years old who had mild COVID-19 (a few samples of this study predate the infection). Cell type and time point are not known.

This clonotype was counted between two and nine times. The DNA of the CDR3 is TGTGCCAGCAGCTTAGAGGCGGGGGGGCCTAATGAGCAGTTCTTC. It specifies CASSLEAGGPNEQFF. The rearrangement links TRBV7-2 to TRBJ2-1, with 9 nucleotides matching TRBD2. Trimming cost V 1 base and J 7 bases; bases outside gene matches: 5. This CDR3 spans 15 amino acids. CDR1 is SGHTA, CDR2 FQGNSA, per germline.

This clonotype was found a few times. The V gene is TRBV4-3, the J gene TRBJ2-3; the D call may be TRBD1 or TRBD2 (5 bases each). Germline CDR1 LGHNA, CDR2 YSLEER. V lost 4 bases and J 5 bases, leaving 19 bases between the germline ends. The CDR3 extends over 16 amino acids. The CDR3 DNA reads TGCGCCAGCAGCCGGGGGTTGGGTGAAGTAGGAGATACGCAGTATTTT. Its protein is CASSRGLGEVGDTQYF.

This clonotype was recorded a few times. The rearrangement uses TRBV7-2 and TRBJ2-3, with 7 bases identical to TRBD1. The junction had 15 bases not matched to a gene; V was cut back by 5 bases and J by 4 bases. Per germline, CDR1 SGHTA and CDR2 FQGNSA. The CDR3 contains 17 residues. The CDR3 protein is CASSGTAWSPRADTQYF. The DNA of the CDR3 is TGTGCCAGCAGCGGGACAGCCTGGTCCCCCAGGGCAGATACGCAGTATTTT.

The chain has TRBV7-9 and TRBJ2-3, with D possibly being TRBD1 or TRBD2 (5 bases each). Trimming pared 7 bases from V and 2 bases from J, leaving 16 bases between. Per the germline V gene, CDR1 is SEHNR and CDR2 is FQNEAQ (reference sequence). The CDR3 extends over 15 amino acids. CDR3 sequence: CASTTGWGSTDTQYF. The CDR3 DNA follows: TGTGCCAGCACCACAGGCTGGGGGTCCACAGATACGCAGTATTTT.

This clonotype was observed a handful of times. The chain recombines TRBV18 with TRBJ2-3; tentatively, D is TRBD1 or TRBD2 (5 bases each). Trimming stripped 6 bases from V and 0 bases from J, with 19 bases between. The CDR3 contains 17 residues. Germline V CDR1 and CDR2: KGHSH, LQKENI. CDR3 region: CASSPVMPGQSTDTQYF. The CDR3 DNA reads TGTGCCAGCTCCCCGGTGATGCCGGGGCAAAGCACAGATACGCAGTATTTT.

This clonotype was seen more than once but under ten times. The CDR3 DNA sequence: TGTGCCAGCAGTTTAGTGGGCGGCGAACCCGGGGCAGATACGCAGTATTTT. Encoded protein: CASSLVGGEPGADTQYF. The chain carries TRBV27 and TRBJ2-3; D possibly corresponds to TRBD2 (5 bases). CDR3 length equals 17 residues. Germline values: CDR1 MNHEY, CDR2 SMNVEV (reference sequence). The V end lost 2 bases, the J end lost 4 bases, and 19 bases lay between the germline ends.

This sequence joins TRBV5-1 and TRBJ2-5; D is uncertain. The CDR3 has 14 residues. Germline CDR1 and CDR2: SGHRS and YFSETQ. V was trimmed by 0 bases and J by 2 bases, leaving 8 bases between them. In DNA form, the CDR3 reads TGCGCCAGCAGCTTGGATGTGTTTCAAGAGACCCAGTACTTC. This translates into CASSLDVFQETQYF.

The chain recombines TRBV30 with TRBJ2-5; 7 nucleotides align to TRBD1. J was trimmed by 5 bases and V by 5 bases; bases with no gene match: 11. Germline-derived CDR1 and CDR2 are GTSNPN and SVGIG (reference sequence). This CDR3 contains 14 residues. The chain's CDR3 is CAWYSTGYEETQYF. CDR3 coding DNA: TGTGCCTGGTATTCGACAGGGTATGAGGAGACCCAGTACTTC.

A few counts support this clonotype. The chain links TRBV5-1 to TRBJ2-1, with D possibly called TRBD1 or TRBD2 (5 bases each). The ends were cut back, 0 bases at V and 8 bases at J, with 9 bases in the middle. Germline assignment: CDR1 SGHRS and CDR2 YFSETQ. The CDR3 runs to 13 residues. CDR3 sequence (DNA): TGCGCCAGCAGCTTGGGGAGAGGGGATGAGCAGTTCTTC. This codes for CASSLGRGDEQFF.

The chain employs TRBV5-1 and TRBJ2-4, with unresolved D. Per the germline V gene, CDR1 is SGHRS and CDR2 is YFSETQ. Trimming stripped 1 base from V and 0 bases from J, with 11 bases between. The CDR3 loop spans 16 amino acids. The CDR3 reads CASSLSSPVAKNIQYF. The CDR3 bases are TGCGCCAGCAGCTTGAGCAGCCCAGTAGCCAAAAACATTCAGTACTTC.

This rearrangement joins TRBV7-8 to TRBJ2-7; possible D gene TRBD1, 6 bases. The germline V and J ends were trimmed by 1 base and 2 bases, with 15 bases remaining between them. Germline assignment: CDR1 SGHVS and CDR2 FQNEAQ. The CDR3 runs 16 residues. CDR3 sequence (DNA): TGTGCCAGCAGCTTAGGGGGCAGGGGTATAACCTACGAGCAGTACGTC. Protein: CASSLGGRGITYEQYV.

This clonotype has a handful of counts. The chain has TRBV7-8 and TRBJ2-1, with D tentatively TRBD2 (5 bases). V was shortened by 4 bases and J by 8 bases, with 15 bases between the two germline ends. The length of the CDR3 is 14 residues. Germline values: CDR1 SGHVS, CDR2 FQNEAQ. CDR3 protein: CASSSTRGLDEQFF. The CDR3 nucleotides read TGTGCCAGCAGCTCTACCCGAGGGTTGGATGAGCAGTTCTTC.

This clonotype was observed a handful of times. This chain connects TRBV6-2 or TRBV6-3 to TRBJ2-7; 12 positions agree with TRBD2. The CDR3 spans 14 residues. J lost 2 bases, V lost 11 bases, and 7 bases had no gene match. Germline lookup yields CDR1 MNHEY and CDR2 SVGEGT. The CDR3 DNA follows: TGTGCCTCCCATGGACTAGCGGGGACCTACGAGCAGTACTTC. Its translation: CASHGLAGTYEQYF.

This chain uses TRBV4-2 with TRBJ2-5; maybe TRBD2 (5 bases). This CDR3 comprises 13 residues. Per the germline V gene, CDR1 is LGHNA and CDR2 is YNFKEQ. Trimming shortened V by 4 bases and J by 7 bases, and 13 bases separated the two germline ends. The CDR3 DNA follows: TGTGCCAGCAGCCCCCGGACCGAGGGGACCCAGTACTTC. Its protein product is CASSPRTEGTQYF.

The genes are TRBV4-1 and TRBJ2-7; the match to TRBD1 covers 7 bases. This CDR3 is built from 15 residues. CDR1 is MGHRA and CDR2 is YSYEKL in the germline V gene. With 3 bases clipped from V and 1 base from J, the junction kept 6 bases outside the gene matches. CDR3 nucleotide sequence: TGCGCCAGCAGCCAGGTACAGGGGCAGTCCTACGAGCAGTACTTC. It yields the protein CASSQVQGQSYEQYF.

The CDR3 spells CASSPTGSGTEAFF. DNA for the CDR3: TGCGCCAGCAGCCCGACAGGGTCGGGGACTGAAGCTTTCTTT. The chain employs TRBV5-1 and TRBJ1-1; 7 bases are a match to TRBD1. Germline values: CDR1 SGHRS, CDR2 YFSETQ. With V trimmed by 4 bases and J by 5 bases, 8 bases remained unmatched. The CDR3 has 14 amino acids.

The table lists this clonotype with a few counts. This CDR3 is CASSEVGSTDTQYF. The CDR3 DNA follows: TGTGCCAGCAGTGAGGTTGGAAGCACAGATACGCAGTATTTT. V usage is TRBV6-2 or TRBV6-3 and J usage is TRBJ2-3; D remains ambiguous. The ends were cut back, 5 bases at V and 0 bases at J, with 9 bases in the middle. Germline CDR1 and CDR2: MNHEY and SVGEGT. This CDR3 has 14 amino acids.

The chain has TRBV3-1 and TRBJ2-1; D unresolved. The V gene's germline CDR1 is LGHDT and CDR2 YNNKEL (reference sequence). Trimming removed 3 bases from V and 5 bases from J, with 8 bases in between. CDR3 length: 13 residues. The CDR3 spells CASSQIMNNEQFF. For the CDR3, the DNA is TGTGCCAGCAGCCAGATTATGAACAATGAGCAGTTCTTC.

This clonotype was detected a few times. The chain recombines TRBV7-2 with TRBJ2-3, with a tentative D call TRBD2 (5 bases). The CDR3 runs to 13 residues. From germline, CDR1 is SGHTA and CDR2 FQGNSA. V gave up 2 bases and J gave up 10 bases, with 13 bases separating them. The CDR3 DNA is TGTGCCAGCAGCTTAAGGCTAGCCACTGCGCAGTATTTT. This encodes CASSLRLATAQYF.

The chain uses TRBV7-9 and TRBJ2-5; a weak D match, TRBD1 (6 bases). Trimming removed 3 bases at V and 2 bases at J, with 10 bases between. Germline loops: CDR1 SEHNR, CDR2 FQNEAQ (reference sequence). The CDR3 spans 14 residues. CDR3 residues: CASSLQTGQETQYF. CDR3 nucleotides: TGTGCCAGCAGCTTGCAGACAGGTCAAGAGACCCAGTACTTC.

This clonotype was detected ten times or more. The CDR3 spells CASSLGQGKFF. The CDR3 nucleotides read TGTGCCAGCAGCTTAGGGCAGGGGAAGTTCTTC. The chain combines TRBV7-9 with TRBJ2-1; tentatively, D is TRBD1 (6 bases). Per the germline V gene, CDR1 is SEHNR and CDR2 is FQNEAQ (reference sequence). This CDR3 spans 11 amino acids. V was clipped by 1 base and J by 14 bases, with 9 bases between them.

This clonotype showed up just a few times. The chain employs TRBV12-3 or TRBV12-4 and TRBJ1-2; 9 positions match TRBD1. CDR3 length equals 14 residues. V gave up 3 bases and J gave up 3 bases; unmatched junction bases: 2. CDR3 amino acids: CASSLDRGDYGYTF. Written as DNA, the CDR3 is TGTGCCAGCAGTTTGGACAGGGGAGACTATGGCTACACCTTC.

This clonotype has just a few counts. This chain connects TRBV5-1 to TRBJ2-5, with D perhaps matching TRBD1 (5 bases). CDR3 length: 14 amino acids. CDR1 and CDR2 (germline): SGHRS, YFSETQ. The V and J ends lost 3 bases and 0 bases respectively, with 9 bases between them. CDR3 region: CASSWIGDQETQYF. The DNA of the CDR3 is TGCGCCAGCAGCTGGATAGGGGACCAAGAGACCCAGTACTTC.

The sample holds a few counts of this clonotype. The chain employs TRBV30 and TRBJ2-1; D unclear. With 2 bases removed from V and 5 bases from J, the gap between germline ends came to 10 bases. This CDR3 region has 13 residues. Germline CDR1 is GTSNPN and CDR2 is SVGIG (reference sequence). In DNA form, the CDR3 reads TGTGCCTGGAGTTTGGGTCTTAACAATGAGCAGTTCTTC. It yields the protein CAWSLGLNNEQFF.

The V and J genes are TRBV7-9 and TRBJ1-1; D unclear. From germline, CDR1 is SEHNR and CDR2 FQNEAQ (reference sequence). The length of the CDR3 is 13 residues. V was trimmed by 3 bases and J by 4 bases, leaving 9 bases between them. CDR3 DNA: TGTGCCAGCAGCTTCCGAGGTACCACTGAAGCTTTCTTT. Amino acids: CASSFRGTTEAFF.

In this sample, this clonotype turned up a few times. The rearrangement uses TRBV7-9 and TRBJ1-1; no definite D call. V shed 2 bases and J shed 2 bases, with 6 bases lying between them. Germline V gene data show CDR1 as SEHNR and CDR2 as FQNEAQ (reference sequence). The CDR3 spans 13 residues. CDR3 in amino acids: CASSLIYNTEAFF. The CDR3 nucleotides are TGTGCCAGCAGCTTAATCTATAACACTGAAGCTTTCTTT.

This clonotype was seen a handful of times. V usage is TRBV5-1 and J usage is TRBJ2-3; TRBD2 matches 7 bases. With 0 bases clipped from V and 11 bases from J, the junction kept 15 bases outside the gene matches. Germline-derived CDR1 and CDR2 are SGHRS and YFSETQ. The CDR3 spans 16 residues. The CDR3 DNA reads as TGCGCCAGCAGCTTGGCCGGGGGGAACCGTGGGAGGCTGCAGTATTTT. This sequence encodes CASSLAGGNRGRLQYF.

This clonotype has only a few counts. This sequence joins TRBV5-1 and TRBJ1-2, with unresolved D. Trimming took 2 bases from V and 4 from J, leaving 15 bases between them. The CDR3 runs 15 residues. Looked up from germline, CDR1 is SGHRS and CDR2 is YFSETQ. CDR3 nucleotide sequence: TGCGCCAGCAGCTTAGCATCCCTCCAATTCTATGGCTACACCTTC. This encodes CASSLASLQFYGYTF.